This TCR beta chain appears in the sequencing data of a study of a mutant IDH1 vaccine in newly diagnosed glioma. The overall study: Patients previously underwent radiotherapy, temozolomide, or both, and most underwent both.

The data were produced by immunoSEQ multiplex PCR, yet TCRdb's version contains in-frame clones alone and is incomplete. The table has fewer than 40,000 clones, roughly 54% seen once. Documented time point: week 5, during vaccination. The vaccine gave 300 ug of a 20-mer mutant IDH1 peptide subcutaneously per dose. Study-wide results and caveats: Pseudoprogression appears to have had no connection to changes in top peripheral T cell clonotypes. Patients mounted vaccine-induced immune responses in almost 95% of cases.

Between the trimmed V and J ends, which lost 1 base and 0 bases, there was a span of 10 bases. Germline-derived CDR1 and CDR2 are MNHEY and SMNVEV (reference sequence). The CDR3 has 15 residues. This clone has just one count. Its antigen remains unknown. J is TRBJ2-7 and V is TRBV27; perhaps TRBD2 as D (5 bases). The sequenced sample was PBMCs, obtained from a glioma patient whose treatment included an IDH1 peptide vaccine. This receptor was obtained from a young woman with glioma. The CDR3 coding sequence is TGTGCCAGCAGTTTATGGGAGACACCCTCCTACGAGCAGTACTTC. It specifies CASSLWETPSYEQYF.